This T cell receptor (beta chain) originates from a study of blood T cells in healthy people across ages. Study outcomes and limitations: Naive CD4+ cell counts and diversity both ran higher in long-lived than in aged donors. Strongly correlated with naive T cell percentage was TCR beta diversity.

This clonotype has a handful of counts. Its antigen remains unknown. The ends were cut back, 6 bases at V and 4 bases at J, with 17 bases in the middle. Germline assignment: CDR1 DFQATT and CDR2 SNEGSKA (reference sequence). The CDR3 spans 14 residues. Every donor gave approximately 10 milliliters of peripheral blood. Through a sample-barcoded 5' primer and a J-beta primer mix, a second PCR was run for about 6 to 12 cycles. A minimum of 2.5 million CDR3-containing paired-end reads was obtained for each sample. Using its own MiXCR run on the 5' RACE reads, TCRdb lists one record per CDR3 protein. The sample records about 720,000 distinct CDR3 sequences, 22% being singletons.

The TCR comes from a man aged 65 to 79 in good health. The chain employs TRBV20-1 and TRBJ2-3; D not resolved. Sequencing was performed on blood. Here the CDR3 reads CSAPPAKAADTQYF. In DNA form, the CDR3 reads TGCAGTGCCCCACCGGCTAAGGCGGCAGATACGCAGTATTTT.